The 21 T cell receptor beta chains below were found in one sample sequenced in a study of T cell responses to AZD1222 COVID-19 vaccine. Clones were sequenced by immunoSEQ multiplex PCR, and TCRdb holds only the in-frame ones, with some missing. The sample includes more than 150,000 clones, almost 95% of them seen just once. This sample comprised peripheral blood, obtained on day 0 of AZD1222 vaccination. The origin of the receptors is an adult in good health.

The V gene is TRBV28, the J gene TRBJ1-3, with D perhaps matching TRBD1 (6 bases). The germline gives CDR1 MDHEN, CDR2 SYDVKM. Trimming took 5 bases from V and 3 from J, leaving 14 bases between them. The CDR3 is made up of 15 amino acids. The CDR3 DNA reads as TGTGCCAGCAGTCCTCAGGGGATACGTGGAAACACCATATATTTT. Encoded protein: CASSPQGIRGNTIYF.

The rearrangement links TRBV7-8 to TRBJ2-7; 7 bases line up with TRBD1. This CDR3 contains 16 residues. Germline lookup yields CDR1 SGHVS and CDR2 FQNEAQ. Losses at the gene ends were 6 bases for V and 5 bases for J; bases not matched to a gene: 16. The CDR3 sequence: CASSPLQGSLGNEQYF. The CDR3 nucleotides read TGTGCCAGCAGTCCACTACAGGGGTCCCTCGGCAACGAGCAGTACTTC.

This chain joins TRBV29-1 and TRBJ1-2; a possible D gene is TRBD1 (6 bases). V was clipped by 4 bases and J by 8 bases, with 20 bases between them. Germline CDR1 and CDR2: SQVTM and ANQGSEA. The CDR3 runs 14 residues. In DNA form, the CDR3 reads TGCAGCGTTGTGGCGGTGGGGGCGCGGAGCGGCTACACCTTC. As protein: CSVVAVGARSGYTF. Supplemented by reference TRBV29-1 and TRBJ1-2, the full variable domain reads SAVISQKPSRDICQRGTSLTIQCQVDSQVTMMFWYRQQPGQSLTLIATANQGSEATYESGFVIDKFPISRPNLTFSTLTVSNMSPEDSSIYLCSVVAVGARSGYTFGSGTRLTVV.

This clone was observed once. V gene TRBV27 combines with J gene TRBJ1-5; 8 positions agree with TRBD1. The CDR3 has 16 residues. Germline lookup yields CDR1 MNHEY and CDR2 SMNVEV (reference sequence). V was clipped by 3 bases and J by 5 bases; unmatched bases: 9. The DNA for the CDR3 is TGTGCCAGCAGTTTTCGCCCCCGGACAGGGTATCAGCCCCAGCATTTT. It translates to CASSFRPRTGYQPQHF.

This clone was seen a single time. The V call is TRBV6-5, the J call TRBJ2-5; no reliable D call. V was shortened by 5 bases and J by 5 bases, with 15 bases between the two germline ends. Germline assignment: CDR1 MNHEY and CDR2 SVGAGI. The CDR3 is 14 amino acids. This CDR3 reads CASSLGSRKETQYF. CDR3 sequence (DNA): TGTGCCAGCAGTCTCGGGTCAAGGAAGGAGACCCAGTACTTC.

The chain uses TRBV24-1 and TRBJ2-5, with 7 bases that match TRBD2. The germline V gene encodes CDR1 KGHDR and CDR2 SFDVKD. This CDR3 contains 17 residues. The trim removed 5 bases at V and 0 bases at J, leaving 11 bases unmatched. CDR3: CATSGVVASGNQETQYF. CDR3 in DNA: TGTGCCACCAGTGGTGTGGTGGCTAGCGGAAACCAAGAGACCCAGTACTTC.

The J gene is TRBJ1-4, the V gene TRBV13; D not resolved. The CDR3 sequence is 14 residues long. Germline V gene lookup returns CDR1 PRHDT and CDR2 FYEKMQ (reference sequence). Deletions cut 9 bases from V and 8 bases from J, with 19 bases between. For the CDR3, the DNA is TGTGCCAGTCAATACAGAGGTGTAGGGGAAAAACTGTTTTTT. This encodes CASQYRGVGEKLFF.

The chain joins TRBV11-3 to TRBJ2-1; possibly TRBD2 for D (6 bases). Germline V CDR1 and CDR2: SGHNT, YENEEA. V shed 3 bases and J shed 3 bases, with 12 bases lying between them. CDR3 length: 15 amino acids. The CDR3 DNA follows: TGTGCCAGCAGCTTGGGAGGCGCTATCTACAATGAGCAGTTCTTC. It encodes CASSLGGAIYNEQFF.

The chain recombines TRBV4-3 with TRBJ2-2; D gene ambiguous. The CDR3 totals 14 residues. Germline values: CDR1 LGHNA, CDR2 YSLEER. V was trimmed by 0 bases and J by 5 bases, leaving 7 bases between them. The CDR3 region has the DNA TGCGCCAGCAGCCAAGATCCACGGACCGGGGAGCTGTTTTTT. Translated: CASSQDPRTGELFF.

The chain combines TRBV28 with TRBJ1-2, with a tentative D call TRBD1 (5 bases). Germline CDR1 reads MDHEN; CDR2 reads SYDVKM. V lost 3 bases and J lost 8, with 10 bases in between. This CDR3 is 12 amino acids long. The CDR3 DNA reads as TGTGCCAGCAGTTTCAGGGTCCGGGGCTACACCTTC. Translation: CASSFRVRGYTF.

The V gene is TRBV28, the J gene TRBJ2-1, with 8 bases aligning to TRBD1. The CDR3 is 12 residues long. V was pared by 7 bases and J by 9 bases, with 5 bases of the junction left unmatched. Germline V CDR1 and CDR2: MDHEN, SYDVKM. CDR3 amino acids: CASTVTGVEQFF. The CDR3 DNA sequence: TGTGCCAGCACCGTGACAGGGGTTGAGCAGTTCTTC.

The genes are TRBV7-2 and TRBJ2-3; D may be TRBD1 or TRBD2 (5 bases each). The germline CDR1 and CDR2 sequences are SGHTA and FQGNSA. Trimming cost V 1 base and J 4 bases, with 12 bases left between them. This CDR3 is 15 amino acids long. CDR3 sequence reads: CASSLGGIRPDTQYF. In nucleotides, the CDR3 is TGTGCCAGCAGCTTAGGGGGGATCCGGCCAGATACGCAGTATTTT.

The chain recombines TRBV30 with TRBJ2-7; 8 bases map to TRBD1. J was trimmed by 6 bases and V by 1 base; bases with no gene match: 14. Germline V gene lookup returns CDR1 GTSNPN and CDR2 SVGIG (reference sequence). The CDR3 is 16 amino acids. The DNA of the CDR3 is TGTGCCTGGAGTGGTCATAGGACAGGGCCGCTAATCGAGCAGTACTTC. It specifies CAWSGHRTGPLIEQYF.

This clone was detected once. V usage is TRBV19 and J usage is TRBJ2-7; D is perhaps TRBD1 or TRBD2 (6 bases each). CDR3 length: 15 amino acids. Germline lookup yields CDR1 LNHDA and CDR2 SQIVND (reference sequence). V was shortened by 5 bases and J by 3 bases, with 17 bases between the two germline ends. CDR3 loop: CASSPSRGGGYEQYF. The CDR3 nucleotides are TGTGCCAGTAGTCCCTCCCGAGGGGGAGGCTACGAGCAGTACTTC.

The chain joins TRBV2 to TRBJ2-7; D ambiguous. Looked up from germline, CDR1 is SNHLY and CDR2 is FYNNEI. The CDR3 extends over 13 amino acids. CDR3 region: CACSGRWDYEQYF. CDR3 DNA: TGTGCATGTTCGGGCAGGTGGGACTACGAGCAGTACTTC.

J is TRBJ1-1 and V is TRBV30; D remains unclear. The CDR3 length is 10 residues. V was clipped by 7 bases and J by 3 bases, with 6 bases between them. Germline lookup yields CDR1 GTSNPN and CDR2 SVGIG (reference sequence). The CDR3, as DNA: TGTGCCTCGGGAGACACTGAAGCTTTCTTT. Translation gives CASGDTEAFF.

This chain joins TRBV5-1 and TRBJ2-5; D tentatively fits TRBD1 or TRBD2 (5 bases each). V was clipped by 0 bases and J by 4 bases, with 7 bases between them. Per germline, CDR1 SGHRS and CDR2 YFSETQ. CDR3 length equals 13 residues. For the CDR3, the DNA is TGCGCCAGCAGCTTGGCGGGGCGAGAGACCCAGTACTTC. Residues: CASSLAGRETQYF.

The CDR3 protein is CASSFLAAYNEQFF. The CDR3 DNA reads as TGTGCCAGCAGTTTCTTAGCAGCCTACAATGAGCAGTTCTTC. The V and J genes are TRBV28 and TRBJ2-1; D gene unclear. The V and J ends lost 3 bases and 2 bases respectively, with 8 bases between them. The CDR3 extends over 14 amino acids. Germline CDR1 and CDR2: MDHEN and SYDVKM.

J is TRBJ1-2 and V is TRBV12-3 or TRBV12-4; 8 nucleotides agree with TRBD1. J lost 14 bases, V lost 5 bases, and 10 bases had no gene match. The CDR3 length is 12 residues. The CDR3 is CASSRSQGAQTF. In DNA form, the CDR3 reads TGTGCCAGCAGTCGAAGTCAGGGGGCGCAAACCTTC.

The V call is TRBV10-3, the J call TRBJ1-5; D perhaps matches TRBD1 (5 bases). The germline V gene has CDR1 ENHRY and CDR2 SYGVKD. The CDR3 is made up of 15 amino acids. The V end was cut by 0 bases, the J end by 5 bases, with 11 bases between. CDR3 protein: CAISESRVGYQPQHF. As DNA, the CDR3 is TGTGCCATCAGTGAGTCCAGGGTTGGGTATCAGCCCCAGCATTTT.

This chain joins TRBV27 and TRBJ1-1; D is possibly TRBD1 (5 bases). CDR1 MNHEY and CDR2 SMNVEV come from the germline V gene (reference sequence). Deletions cut 4 bases from V and 7 bases from J, with 10 bases between. CDR3 length: 12 residues. The CDR3 coding sequence is TGTGCCAGCAGTTACAGTAGGGGTGAAGCTTTCTTT. Translation gives CASSYSRGEAFF.